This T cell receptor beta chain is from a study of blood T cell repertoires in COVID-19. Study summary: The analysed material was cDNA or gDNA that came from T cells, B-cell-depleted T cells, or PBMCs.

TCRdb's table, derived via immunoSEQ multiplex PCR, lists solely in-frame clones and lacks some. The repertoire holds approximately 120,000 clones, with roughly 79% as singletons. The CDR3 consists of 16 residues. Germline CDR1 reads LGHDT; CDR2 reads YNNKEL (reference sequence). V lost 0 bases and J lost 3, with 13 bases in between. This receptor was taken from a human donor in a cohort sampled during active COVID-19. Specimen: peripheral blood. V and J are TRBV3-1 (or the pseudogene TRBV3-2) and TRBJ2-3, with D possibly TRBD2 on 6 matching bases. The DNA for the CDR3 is TGTGCCAGCAGCCAAGAGGGGAGGCCTTCAACAGATACGCAGTATTTT. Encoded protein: CASSQEGRPSTDTQYF.